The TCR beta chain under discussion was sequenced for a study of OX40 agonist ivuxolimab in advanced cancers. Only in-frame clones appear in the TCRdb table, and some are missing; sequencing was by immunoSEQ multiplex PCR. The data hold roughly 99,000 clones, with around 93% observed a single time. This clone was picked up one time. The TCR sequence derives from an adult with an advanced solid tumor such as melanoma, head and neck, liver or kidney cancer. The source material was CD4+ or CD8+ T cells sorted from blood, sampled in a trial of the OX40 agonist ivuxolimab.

In nucleotides, the CDR3 is TGTGCCAGCTCACCACCGGGGACTATCAGAGAAGAGACCCAGTACTTC. Its protein is CASSPPGTIREETQYF. The chain employs TRBV18 and TRBJ2-5, with TRBD2 matching 7 bases. The CDR3 contains 16 residues. CDR1 KGHSH and CDR2 LQKENI come from the germline V gene. Trimming cost V 0 bases and J 3 bases; bases outside gene matches: 7.